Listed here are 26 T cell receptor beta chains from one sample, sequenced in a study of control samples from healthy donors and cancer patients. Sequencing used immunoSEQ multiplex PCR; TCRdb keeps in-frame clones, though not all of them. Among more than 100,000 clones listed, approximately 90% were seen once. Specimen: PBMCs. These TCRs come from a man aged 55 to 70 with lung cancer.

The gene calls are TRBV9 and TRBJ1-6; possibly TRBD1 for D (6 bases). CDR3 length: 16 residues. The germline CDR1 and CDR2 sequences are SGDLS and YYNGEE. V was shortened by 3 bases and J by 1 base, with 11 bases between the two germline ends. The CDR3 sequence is CASSGSGVSYNSPLHF. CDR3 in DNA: TGTGCCAGCAGCGGGTCAGGGGTATCCTATAATTCACCCCTCCACTTT.

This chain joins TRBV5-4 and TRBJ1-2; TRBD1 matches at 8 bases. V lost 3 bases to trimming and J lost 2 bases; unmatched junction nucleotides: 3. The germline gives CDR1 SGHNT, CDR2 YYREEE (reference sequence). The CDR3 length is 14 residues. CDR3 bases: TGTGCCAGCAGCTCAGGGGGCCGGAACTATGGCTACACCTTC. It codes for CASSSGGRNYGYTF.

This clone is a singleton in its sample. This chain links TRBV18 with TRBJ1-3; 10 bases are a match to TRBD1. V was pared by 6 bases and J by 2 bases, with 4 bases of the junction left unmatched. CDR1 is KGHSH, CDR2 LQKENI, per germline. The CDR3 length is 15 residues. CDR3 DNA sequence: TGTGCCAGCTCTTCCGGACAGGGGGCTGGAAACACCATATATTTT. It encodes CASSSGQGAGNTIYF.

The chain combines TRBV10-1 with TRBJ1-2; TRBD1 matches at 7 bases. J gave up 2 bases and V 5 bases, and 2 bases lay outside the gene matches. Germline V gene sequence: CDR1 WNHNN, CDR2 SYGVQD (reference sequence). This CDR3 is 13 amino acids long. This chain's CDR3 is CASSKDRNYGYTF. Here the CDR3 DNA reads TGCGCCAGCAGTAAGGACAGGAACTATGGCTACACCTTC.

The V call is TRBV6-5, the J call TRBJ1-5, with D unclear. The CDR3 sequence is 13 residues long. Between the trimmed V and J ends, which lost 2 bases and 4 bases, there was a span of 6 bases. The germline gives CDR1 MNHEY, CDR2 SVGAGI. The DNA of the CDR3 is TGTGCCAGCAGTTACCGAAAGAATCAGCCCCAGCATTTT. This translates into CASSYRKNQPQHF.

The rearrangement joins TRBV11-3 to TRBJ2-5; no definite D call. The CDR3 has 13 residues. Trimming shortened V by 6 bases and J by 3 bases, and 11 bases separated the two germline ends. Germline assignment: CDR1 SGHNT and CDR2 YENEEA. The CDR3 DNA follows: TGTGCCAGCAGTTTTGGACCGGAAGAGACCCAGTACTTC. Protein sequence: CASSFGPEETQYF.

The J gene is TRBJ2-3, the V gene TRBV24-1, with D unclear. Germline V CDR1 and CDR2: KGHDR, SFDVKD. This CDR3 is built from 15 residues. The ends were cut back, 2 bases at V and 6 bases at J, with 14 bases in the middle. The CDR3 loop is CATSDYRSLDDTQYF. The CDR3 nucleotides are TGTGCCACCAGTGATTATAGGTCCCTAGATGATACGCAGTATTTT.

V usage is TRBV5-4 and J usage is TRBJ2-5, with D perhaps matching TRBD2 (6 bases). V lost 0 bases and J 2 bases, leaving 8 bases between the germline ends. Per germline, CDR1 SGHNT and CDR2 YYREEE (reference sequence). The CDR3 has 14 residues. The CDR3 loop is CASSLVGRQETQYF. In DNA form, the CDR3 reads TGTGCCAGCAGCTTGGTTGGGAGGCAAGAGACCCAGTACTTC.

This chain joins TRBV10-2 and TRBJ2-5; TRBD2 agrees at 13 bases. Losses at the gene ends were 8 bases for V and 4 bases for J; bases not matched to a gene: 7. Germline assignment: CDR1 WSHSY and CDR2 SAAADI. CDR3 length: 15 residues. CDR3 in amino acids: CASFKTSGGGETQYF. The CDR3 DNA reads TGCGCCAGCTTTAAAACTAGCGGGGGGGGAGAGACCCAGTACTTC.

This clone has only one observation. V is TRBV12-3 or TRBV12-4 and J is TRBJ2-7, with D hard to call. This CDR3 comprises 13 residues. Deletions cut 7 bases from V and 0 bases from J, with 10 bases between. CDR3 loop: CASMGSTSYEQYF. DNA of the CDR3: TGTGCCAGCATGGGATCCACCTCCTACGAGCAGTACTTC.

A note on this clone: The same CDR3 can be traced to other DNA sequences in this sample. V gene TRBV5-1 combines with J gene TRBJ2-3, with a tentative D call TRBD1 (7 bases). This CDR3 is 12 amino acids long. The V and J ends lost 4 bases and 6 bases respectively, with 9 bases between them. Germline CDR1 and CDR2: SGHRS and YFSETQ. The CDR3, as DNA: TGCGCCAGCAGCCCAGGGGGGGATACGCAGTATTTT. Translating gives CASSPGGDTQYF.

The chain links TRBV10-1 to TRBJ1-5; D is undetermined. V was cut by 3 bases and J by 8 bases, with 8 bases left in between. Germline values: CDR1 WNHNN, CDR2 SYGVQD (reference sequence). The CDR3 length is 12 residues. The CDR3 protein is CASSDGRKPQHF. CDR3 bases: TGCGCCAGCAGTGATGGAAGGAAGCCCCAGCATTTT.

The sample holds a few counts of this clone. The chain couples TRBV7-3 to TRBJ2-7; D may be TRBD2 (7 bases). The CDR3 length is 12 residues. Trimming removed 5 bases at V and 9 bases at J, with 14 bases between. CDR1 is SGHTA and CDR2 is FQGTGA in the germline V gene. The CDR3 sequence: CASSTGGWGQYF. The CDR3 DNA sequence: TGTGCCAGCAGCACGGGGGGCTGGGGGCAGTACTTC.

The CDR3 loop reads CAWSSRGREKLFF. The CDR3 DNA sequence: TGTGCCTGGAGTTCAAGGGGTAGAGAAAAACTGTTTTTT. The J gene is TRBJ1-4, the V gene TRBV30, with D tentatively TRBD1 (5 bases). The CDR3 is made up of 13 amino acids. V was trimmed by 2 bases and J by 8 bases, leaving 12 bases between them. Germline V gene data show CDR1 as GTSNPN and CDR2 as SVGIG (reference sequence). The full variable domain, with the rest looked up from reference TRBV30 and TRBJ1-4, is SQTIHQWPATLVQPVGSPLSLECTVEGTSNPNLYWYRQAAGRGLQLLFYSVGIGQISSEVPQNLSASRPQDRQFILSSKKLLLSDSGFYLCAWSSRGREKLFFGSGTQLSVL.

The CDR3 here is CASSLVEGANTEAFF. The CDR3 DNA reads as TGCGCCAGCAGCTTGGTAGAGGGGGCTAACACTGAAGCTTTCTTT. The chain has TRBV5-1 and TRBJ1-1, with TRBD1 matching over 7 bases. In germline, CDR1 is SGHRS, CDR2 YFSETQ. The length of the CDR3 is 15 residues. Losses at the gene ends were 0 bases for V and 2 bases for J; bases not matched to a gene: 4.

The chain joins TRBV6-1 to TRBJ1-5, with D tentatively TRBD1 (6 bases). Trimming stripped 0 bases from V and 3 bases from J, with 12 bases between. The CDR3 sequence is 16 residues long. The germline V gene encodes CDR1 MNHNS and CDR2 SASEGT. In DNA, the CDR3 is TGTGCCAGCAGTGAAGCCTTTGGACAGCACAATCAGCCCCAGCATTTT. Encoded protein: CASSEAFGQHNQPQHF.

The CDR3, as DNA: TGTGCCAGCAGCCCCCAACGTCCCGGGACAGGGGTCGGAACTGAAGCTTTCTTT. Translation: CASSPQRPGTGVGTEAFF. This chain connects TRBV7-3 to TRBJ1-1; TRBD1 matches at 10 bases. CDR3 length: 18 residues. V was clipped by 5 bases and J by 5 bases; unmatched bases: 17. Per germline, CDR1 SGHTA and CDR2 FQGTGA.

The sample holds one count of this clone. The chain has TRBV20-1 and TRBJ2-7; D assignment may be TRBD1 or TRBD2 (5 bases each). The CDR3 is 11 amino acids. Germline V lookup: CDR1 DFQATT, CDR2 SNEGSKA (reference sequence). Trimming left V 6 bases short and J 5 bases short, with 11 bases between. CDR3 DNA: TGCAGTGCCGGGGCGAGCAACGAGCAGTACGTC. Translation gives CSAGASNEQYV.

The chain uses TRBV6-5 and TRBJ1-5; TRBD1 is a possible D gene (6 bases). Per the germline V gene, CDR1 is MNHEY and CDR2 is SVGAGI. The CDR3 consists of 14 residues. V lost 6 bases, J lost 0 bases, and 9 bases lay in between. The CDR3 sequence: CASRTRGSNQPQHF. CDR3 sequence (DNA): TGTGCCAGCAGGACCAGGGGTAGCAATCAGCCCCAGCATTTT.

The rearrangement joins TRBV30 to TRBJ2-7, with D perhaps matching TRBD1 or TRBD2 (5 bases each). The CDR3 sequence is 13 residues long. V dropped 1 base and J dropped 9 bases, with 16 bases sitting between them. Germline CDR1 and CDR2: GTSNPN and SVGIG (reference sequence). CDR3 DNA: TGTGCCTGGAGTGACTACGACCGTGGGGGGCAGTACTTC. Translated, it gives CAWSDYDRGGQYF.

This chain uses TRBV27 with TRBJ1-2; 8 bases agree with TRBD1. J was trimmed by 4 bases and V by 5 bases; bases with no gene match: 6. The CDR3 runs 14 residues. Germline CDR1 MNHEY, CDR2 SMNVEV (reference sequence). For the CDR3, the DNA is TGTGCCAGCAGTGTCAGGGGGCACCTCTATGGCTACACCTTC. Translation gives CASSVRGHLYGYTF.

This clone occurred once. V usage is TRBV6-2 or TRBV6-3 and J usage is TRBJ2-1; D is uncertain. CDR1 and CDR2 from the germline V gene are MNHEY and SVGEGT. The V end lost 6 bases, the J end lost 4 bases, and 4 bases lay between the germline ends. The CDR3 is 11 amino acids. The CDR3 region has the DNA TGTGCCAGCAGCAAATACAATGAGCAGTTCTTC. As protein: CASSKYNEQFF.

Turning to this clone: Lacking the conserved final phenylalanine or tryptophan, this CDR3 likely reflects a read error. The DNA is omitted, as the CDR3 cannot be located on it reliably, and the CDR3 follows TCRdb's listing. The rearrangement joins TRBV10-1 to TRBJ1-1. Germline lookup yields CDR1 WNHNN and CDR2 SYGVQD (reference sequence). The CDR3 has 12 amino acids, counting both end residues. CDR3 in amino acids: CAAMGMDVPKII.

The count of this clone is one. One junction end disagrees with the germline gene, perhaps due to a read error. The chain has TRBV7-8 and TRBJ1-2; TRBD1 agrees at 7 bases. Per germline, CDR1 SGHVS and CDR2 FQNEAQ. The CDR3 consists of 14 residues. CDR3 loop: CVSSLVAGGAGYTF. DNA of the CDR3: TGTGTCAGCAGCTTAGTAGCAGGGGGAGCTGGCTACACCTTC.

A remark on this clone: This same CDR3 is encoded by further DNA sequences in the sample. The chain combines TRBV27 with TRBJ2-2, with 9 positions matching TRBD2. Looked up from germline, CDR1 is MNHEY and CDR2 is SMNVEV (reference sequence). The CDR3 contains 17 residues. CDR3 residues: CPRSSETRGGRTGELFF. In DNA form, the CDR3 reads TGTCCCCGCAGTTCAGAAACGCGGGGGGGCCGGACCGGGGAGCTGTTTTTT.

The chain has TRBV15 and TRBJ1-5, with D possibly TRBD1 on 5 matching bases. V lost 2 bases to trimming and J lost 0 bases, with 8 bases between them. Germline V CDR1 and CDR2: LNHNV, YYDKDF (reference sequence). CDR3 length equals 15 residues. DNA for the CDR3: TGTGCCACCAGCAGAAAGGGGTATAGCAATCAGCCCCAGCATTTT. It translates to CATSRKGYSNQPQHF.